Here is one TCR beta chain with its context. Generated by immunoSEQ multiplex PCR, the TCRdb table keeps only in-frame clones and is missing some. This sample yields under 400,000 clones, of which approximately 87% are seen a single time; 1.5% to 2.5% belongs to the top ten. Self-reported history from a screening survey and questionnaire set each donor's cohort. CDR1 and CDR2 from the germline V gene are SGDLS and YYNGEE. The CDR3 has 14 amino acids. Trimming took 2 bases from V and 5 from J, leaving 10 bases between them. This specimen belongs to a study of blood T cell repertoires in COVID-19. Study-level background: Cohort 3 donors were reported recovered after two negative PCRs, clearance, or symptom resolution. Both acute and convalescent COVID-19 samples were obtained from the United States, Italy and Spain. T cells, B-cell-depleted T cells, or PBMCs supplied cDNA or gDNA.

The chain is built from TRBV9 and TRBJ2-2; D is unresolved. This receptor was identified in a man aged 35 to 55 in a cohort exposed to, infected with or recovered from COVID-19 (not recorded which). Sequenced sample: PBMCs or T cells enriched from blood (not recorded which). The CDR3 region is CASSVAGTTGELFF. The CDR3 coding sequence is TGTGCCAGCAGCGTGGCAGGAACAACCGGGGAGCTGTTTTTT.